The clone carrying this TCR beta chain is a singleton in its sample. This entry belongs to a study of T cell responses to AZD1222 COVID-19 vaccine. Method: immunoSEQ multiplex PCR; TCRdb's copy keeps in-frame clones and lacks some. The sample holds about 130,000 clones, roughly 87% seen once. Deletions cut 0 bases from V and 6 bases from J, with 19 bases between. The CDR3 has 17 amino acids. Per the germline V gene, CDR1 is SNHLY and CDR2 is FYNNEI. The sample consisted of peripheral blood, taken on day 0 of MenACWY control vaccination. This receptor was obtained from an adult in good health. The chain combines TRBV2 with TRBJ2-3, with a tentative D call TRBD1 (6 bases). In nucleotides, the CDR3 is TGTGCCAGCAGTGAAGCGCTTCGGGCAGGGGTTTCGGATACGCAGTATTTT. Amino acids: CASSEALRAGVSDTQYF. Complete variable domain (other parts from reference TRBV2 and TRBJ2-3): EPEVTQTPSHQVTQMGQEVILRCVPISNHLYFYWYRQILGQKVEFLVSFYNNEISEKSEIFDDQFSVERPDGSNFTLKIRSTKLEDSAMYFCASSEALRAGVSDTQYFGPGTRLTVL.